This T cell receptor beta chain is from a study of blood T cells in healthy people across ages. Next came a second PCR, run for roughly 6 to 11 cycles, which used a sample-barcoded 5' primer along with a J-beta primer mix. TCRdb called the 5' RACE reads again in MiXCR, with one record for every CDR3 protein. Among about 730,000 distinct CDR3 sequences listed, roughly 41% were seen once. To note about this clonotype: One base away lies a much larger clone, so this may be a sequencing read error.

The origin of this receptor is a woman aged 55-69 years in good health. Sequenced: blood.

This CDR3 reads CSVGGTSIYFSYNEQYF. The CDR3 DNA sequence: TGCAGCGTTGGTGGGACCTCTATATATTTCTCCTACAATGAGCAGTACTTC. The chain couples TRBV29-1 to TRBJ2-7; D is tentatively TRBD1 or TRBD2 (5 bases each). This CDR3 has 17 amino acids. V shed 4 bases and J shed 7 bases, with 29 bases lying between them. Germline assignment: CDR1 SQVTM and CDR2 ANQGSEA.